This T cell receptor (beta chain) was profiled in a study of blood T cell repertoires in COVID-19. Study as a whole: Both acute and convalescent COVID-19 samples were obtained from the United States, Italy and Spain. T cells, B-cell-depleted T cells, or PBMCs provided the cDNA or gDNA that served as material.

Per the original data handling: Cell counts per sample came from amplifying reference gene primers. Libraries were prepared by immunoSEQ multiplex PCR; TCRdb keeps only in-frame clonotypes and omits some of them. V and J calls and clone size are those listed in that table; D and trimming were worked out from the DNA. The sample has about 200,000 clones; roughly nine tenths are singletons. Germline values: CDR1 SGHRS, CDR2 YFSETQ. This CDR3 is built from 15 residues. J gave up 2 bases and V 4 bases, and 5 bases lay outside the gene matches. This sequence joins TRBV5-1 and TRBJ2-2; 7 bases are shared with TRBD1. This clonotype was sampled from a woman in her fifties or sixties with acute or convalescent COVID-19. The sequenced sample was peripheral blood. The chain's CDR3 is CASSEGQFNTGELFF. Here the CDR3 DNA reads TGCGCCAGCAGCGAGGGACAGTTTAACACCGGGGAGCTGTTTTTT.